The T cell receptor (beta chain) described here comes from a study of CD4 T cells in relation to SARS-CoV-2 and coronaviruses. The wider study: PBMCs were cultured with antigen for roughly nine days before TCR beta sequencing. Controls used an HIV-1 Nef peptide pool or no peptide. Study observations and caveats: No donor gave both pre-pandemic and post-infection samples.

Comments on this clone: Its antigen remains unidentified.

The unexposed donors gave CD4+ T cells in about 2011-2018, prior to COVID-19. After approximately 10 days of culture, CD4+ T cells were isolated. Germline CDR1 LNHNV, CDR2 YYDKDF (reference sequence). The CDR3 spans 15 residues. Between the trimmed V and J ends, which lost 1 base and 0 bases, there was a span of 8 bases. TCRdb's copy holds only in-frame clones and misses some; the assay was immunoSEQ multiplex PCR. The sample lists about 15,000 clones; just under 80% were seen once. This chain joins TRBV15 and TRBJ2-3; possibly TRBD2 for D (5 bases). This TCR was recovered from a human donor in good health. The sequenced material came from CD4+ T cells from PBMCs, cultured in vitro. In DNA form, the CDR3 reads TGTGCCACCAGCAGAGGGACTTCTAGCACAGATACGCAGTATTTT. It translates to CATSRGTSSTDTQYF.